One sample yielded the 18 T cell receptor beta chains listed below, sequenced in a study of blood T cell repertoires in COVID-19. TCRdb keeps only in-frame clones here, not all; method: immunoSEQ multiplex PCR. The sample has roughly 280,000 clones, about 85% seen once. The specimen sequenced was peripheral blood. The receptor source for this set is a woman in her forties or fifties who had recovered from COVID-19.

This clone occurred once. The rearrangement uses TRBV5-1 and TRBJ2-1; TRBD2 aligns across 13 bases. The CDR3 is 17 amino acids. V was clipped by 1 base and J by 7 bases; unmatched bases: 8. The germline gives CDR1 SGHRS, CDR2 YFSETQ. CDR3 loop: CASSLSTGLAGSNEQFF. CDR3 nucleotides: TGCGCCAGCAGCTTGTCCACGGGACTAGCGGGATCAAATGAGCAGTTCTTC.

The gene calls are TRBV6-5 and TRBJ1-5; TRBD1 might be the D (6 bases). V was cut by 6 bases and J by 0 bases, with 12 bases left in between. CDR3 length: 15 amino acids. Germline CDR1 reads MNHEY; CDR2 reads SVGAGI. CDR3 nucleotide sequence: TGTGCCAGCAGCGTAACAGGGTTTAGCAATCAGCCCCAGCATTTT. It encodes CASSVTGFSNQPQHF.

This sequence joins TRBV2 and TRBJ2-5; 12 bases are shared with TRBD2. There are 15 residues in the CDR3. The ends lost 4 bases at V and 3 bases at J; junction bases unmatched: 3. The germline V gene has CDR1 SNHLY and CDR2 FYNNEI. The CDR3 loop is CASSVRLAGEETQYF. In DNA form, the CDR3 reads TGTGCCAGCAGTGTTCGACTAGCGGGGGAAGAGACCCAGTACTTC.

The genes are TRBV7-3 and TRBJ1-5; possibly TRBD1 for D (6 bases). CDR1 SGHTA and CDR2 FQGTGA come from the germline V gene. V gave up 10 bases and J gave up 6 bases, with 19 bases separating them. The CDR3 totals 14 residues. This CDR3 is CATPDIIQGQPQHF. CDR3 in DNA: TGTGCCACCCCTGACATCATACAGGGTCAGCCCCAGCATTTT.

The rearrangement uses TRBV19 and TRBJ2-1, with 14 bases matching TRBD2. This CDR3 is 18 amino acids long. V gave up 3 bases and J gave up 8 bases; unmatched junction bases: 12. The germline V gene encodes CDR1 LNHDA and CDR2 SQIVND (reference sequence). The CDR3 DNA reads TGTGCCAGTAGTATGGGACTAGCGGGAGAATGGGATCCCCATGAGCAGTTCTTC. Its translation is CASSMGLAGEWDPHEQFF. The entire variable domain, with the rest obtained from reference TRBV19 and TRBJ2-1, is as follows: DGGITQSPKYLFRKEGQNVTLSCEQNLNHDAMYWYRQDPGQGLRLIYYSQIVNDFQKGDIAEGYSVSREKKESFPLTVTSAQKNPTAFYLCASSMGLAGEWDPHEQFFGPGTRLTVL.

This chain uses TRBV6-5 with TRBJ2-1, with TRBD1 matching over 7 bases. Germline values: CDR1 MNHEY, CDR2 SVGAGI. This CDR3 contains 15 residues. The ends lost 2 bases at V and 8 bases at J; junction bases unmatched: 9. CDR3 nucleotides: TGTGCCAGCAGTTACGAGGGGGCAAAATTCTATGAGCAGTTCTTC. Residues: CASSYEGAKFYEQFF.

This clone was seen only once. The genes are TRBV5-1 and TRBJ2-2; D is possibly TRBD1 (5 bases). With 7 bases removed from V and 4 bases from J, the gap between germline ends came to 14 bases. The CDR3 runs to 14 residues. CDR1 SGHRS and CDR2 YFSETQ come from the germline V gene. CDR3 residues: CASQGVTSTGELFF. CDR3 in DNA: TGCGCCAGCCAAGGGGTGACAAGCACCGGGGAGCTGTTTTTT.

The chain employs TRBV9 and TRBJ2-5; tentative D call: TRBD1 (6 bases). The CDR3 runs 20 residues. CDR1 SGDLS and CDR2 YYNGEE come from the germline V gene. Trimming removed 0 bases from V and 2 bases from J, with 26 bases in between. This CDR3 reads CASSVGGHGGTAFIQETQYF. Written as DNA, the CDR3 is TGTGCCAGCAGCGTAGGGGGGCATGGGGGAACGGCGTTTATACAAGAGACCCAGTACTTC.

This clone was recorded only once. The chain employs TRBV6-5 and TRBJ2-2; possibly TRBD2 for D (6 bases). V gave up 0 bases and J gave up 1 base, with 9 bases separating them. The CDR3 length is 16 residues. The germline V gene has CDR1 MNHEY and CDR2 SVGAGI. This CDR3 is CASSYSRGRNTGELFF. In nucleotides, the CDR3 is TGTGCCAGCAGTTACTCTCGGGGGAGGAACACCGGGGAGCTGTTTTTT.

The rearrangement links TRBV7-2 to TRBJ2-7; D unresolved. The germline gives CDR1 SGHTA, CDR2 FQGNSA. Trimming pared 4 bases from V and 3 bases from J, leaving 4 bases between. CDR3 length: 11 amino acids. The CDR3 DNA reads TGTGCCAGCAGCTCAGACTACGAGCAGTACTTC. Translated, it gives CASSSDYEQYF.

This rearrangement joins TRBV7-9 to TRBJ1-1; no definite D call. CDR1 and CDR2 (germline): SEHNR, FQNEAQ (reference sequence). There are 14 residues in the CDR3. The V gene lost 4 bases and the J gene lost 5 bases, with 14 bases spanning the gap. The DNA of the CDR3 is TGTGCCAGCAGCTCCGAGGGTTATAGGACTGAAGCTTTCTTT. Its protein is CASSSEGYRTEAFF.

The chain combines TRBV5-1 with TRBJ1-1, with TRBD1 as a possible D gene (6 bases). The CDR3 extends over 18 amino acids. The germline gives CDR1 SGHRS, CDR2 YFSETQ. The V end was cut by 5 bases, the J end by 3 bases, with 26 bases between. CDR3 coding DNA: TGCGCCAGCAGTACTGGCAGGGGCTTAACCCAGGCGGACACTGAAGCTTTCTTT. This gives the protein CASSTGRGLTQADTEAFF.

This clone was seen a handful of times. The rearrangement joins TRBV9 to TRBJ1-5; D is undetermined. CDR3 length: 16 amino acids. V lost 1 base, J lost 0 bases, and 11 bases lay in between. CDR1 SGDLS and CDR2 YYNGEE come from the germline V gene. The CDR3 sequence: CASSVRVEYSNQPQHF. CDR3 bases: TGTGCCAGCAGCGTAAGAGTGGAGTATAGCAATCAGCCCCAGCATTTT.

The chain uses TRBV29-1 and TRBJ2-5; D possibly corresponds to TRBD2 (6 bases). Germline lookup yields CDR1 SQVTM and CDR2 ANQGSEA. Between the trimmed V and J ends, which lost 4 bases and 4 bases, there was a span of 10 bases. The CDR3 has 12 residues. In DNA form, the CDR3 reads TGCAGCGTTGGGAGGGAGCGAGAGACCCAGTACTTC. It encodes CSVGRERETQYF.

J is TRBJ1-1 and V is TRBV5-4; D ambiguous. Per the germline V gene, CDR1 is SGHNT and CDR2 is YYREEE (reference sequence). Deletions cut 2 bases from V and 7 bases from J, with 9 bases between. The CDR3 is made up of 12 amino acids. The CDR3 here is CASSLRRGEAFF. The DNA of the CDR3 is TGTGCCAGCAGCTTACGAAGAGGTGAAGCTTTCTTT.

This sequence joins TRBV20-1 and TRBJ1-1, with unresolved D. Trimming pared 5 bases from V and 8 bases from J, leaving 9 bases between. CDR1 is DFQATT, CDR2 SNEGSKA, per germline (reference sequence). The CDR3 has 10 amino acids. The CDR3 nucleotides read TGCAGTGCTTACAGCTTCGAAGCTTTCTTT. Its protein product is CSAYSFEAFF.

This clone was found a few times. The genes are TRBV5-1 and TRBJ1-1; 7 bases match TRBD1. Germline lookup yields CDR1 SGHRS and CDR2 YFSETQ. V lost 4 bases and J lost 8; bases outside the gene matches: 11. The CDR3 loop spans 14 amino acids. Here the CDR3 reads CASSPPGQAREAFF. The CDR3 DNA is TGCGCCAGCAGCCCCCCCGGACAGGCCCGAGAAGCTTTCTTT.

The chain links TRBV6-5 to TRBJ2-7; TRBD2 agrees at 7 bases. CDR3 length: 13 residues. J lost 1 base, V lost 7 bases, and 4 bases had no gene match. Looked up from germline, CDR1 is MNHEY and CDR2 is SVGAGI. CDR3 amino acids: CASIASGSYEQYF. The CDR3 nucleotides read TGTGCCAGCATCGCTAGCGGATCCTACGAGCAGTACTTC.